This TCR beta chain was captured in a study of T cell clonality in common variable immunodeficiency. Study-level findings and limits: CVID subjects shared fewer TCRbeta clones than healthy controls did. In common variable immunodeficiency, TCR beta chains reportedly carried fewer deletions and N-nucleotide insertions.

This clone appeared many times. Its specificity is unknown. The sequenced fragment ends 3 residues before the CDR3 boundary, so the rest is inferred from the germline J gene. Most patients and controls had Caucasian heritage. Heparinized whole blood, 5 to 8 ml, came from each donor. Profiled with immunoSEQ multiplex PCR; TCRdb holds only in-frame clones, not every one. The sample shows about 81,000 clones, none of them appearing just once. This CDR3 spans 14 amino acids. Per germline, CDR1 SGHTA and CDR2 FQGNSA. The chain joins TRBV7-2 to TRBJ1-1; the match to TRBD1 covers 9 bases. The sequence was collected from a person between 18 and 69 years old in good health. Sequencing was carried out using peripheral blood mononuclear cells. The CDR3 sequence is CASSFPDRGRIAFF. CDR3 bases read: TGTGCCAGCAGCTTCCCCGACAGGGGGAGGATA.